The sequence of this T cell receptor beta chain was determined in a study of T cell responses to AZD1222 COVID-19 vaccine. Overall study: Some second doses came at about 4 weeks and others at about 12 weeks; these were pooled. Regarding the study as a whole: Within unmutated variant regions lay the reported targets of nearly half of spike-specific TCRs. Vaccination with two AZD1222 doses was followed by a rise in Spike-specific TCR breadth and depth.

Libraries were prepared by immunoSEQ multiplex PCR; TCRdb keeps only in-frame clonotypes and omits some of them. This table has 95,000 to 150,000 clones, roughly 92% appearing once. J gave up 0 bases and V 4 bases, and 5 bases lay outside the gene matches. Per germline, CDR1 LGHDT and CDR2 YNNKEL (reference sequence). The CDR3 has 16 amino acids. In the case of this clone: Antigen: not known.

The clonotype was recovered from an adult in good health. The sample here was peripheral blood, taken on day 0 of AZD1222 vaccination. The chain employs TRBV3-1 (or the pseudogene TRBV3-2) and TRBJ2-1; 8 bases map to TRBD2. CDR3 DNA sequence: TGTGCCAGCAGCCGTGTAGCGGGGACCTCCTACAATGAGCAGTTCTTC. Translating it yields CASSRVAGTSYNEQFF.